This T cell receptor beta chain was documented in a study of control samples from healthy donors and cancer patients. Per germline, CDR1 LNHDA and CDR2 SQIVND (reference sequence). Losses at the gene ends were 5 bases for V and 5 bases for J; bases not matched to a gene: 9. The CDR3 has 16 amino acids. The table came from immunoSEQ multiplex PCR; TCRdb's copy has only in-frame clones and leaves some out. This table holds around 67,000 clones, roughly nine tenths found once. The clonotype was recovered from a man aged 55 to 70 with colorectal cancer. Sequenced material: PBMCs. The rearrangement joins TRBV19 to TRBJ1-5; 10 bases are a match to TRBD1. For the CDR3, the DNA is TGTGCCAGTAGTCAACCGGGACAGGGGATCCATCAGCCCCAGCATTTT. Its translation is CASSQPGQGIHQPQHF.